The clone carrying this T cell receptor (beta chain) was picked up a small number of times. Its antigen is undetermined. Individual cDNA molecules were tagged with unique molecular identifiers. Each CDR3 protein is one row after TCRdb ran MiXCR on the 5' RACE reads. This table holds about 30,000 distinct CDR3 sequences, 5.4% found once. The sample comes from a study of early T cells in non-severe SARS-CoV-2 infection. Study context: Unsorted whole blood bulk RNA was sequenced, with unpaired chains. Study findings and constraints: VDJdb matches were skewed toward anti-spike CD8 T cell responses.

The TCR was taken from an adult who was a healthcare worker with PCR-confirmed SARS-CoV-2 infection or an uninfected control (not recorded which). The sample comprised whole blood.

The CDR3 sequence: CASRYMPGLADEQYF. The CDR3 coding sequence is TGTGCCAGCAGGTACATGCCGGGACTAGCCGACGAGCAGTACTTC. The chain combines TRBV12-3 or TRBV12-4 with TRBJ2-7; TRBD2 matches at 9 bases. Trimming removed 6 bases from V and 5 bases from J; junction bases left unmatched: 11. There are 15 residues in the CDR3.